The 21 T cell receptor beta chains below were found in one sample sequenced in a study of blood T cell repertoires in COVID-19. Libraries were prepared by immunoSEQ multiplex PCR; TCRdb keeps only in-frame clonotypes and omits some of them. Altogether tens of thousands of clones are present, approximately 80% being singletons, with the ten largest covering 48%. The sequenced sample was peripheral blood. Receptors were obtained from a man between 65 and 80 years old with acute or convalescent COVID-19.

V usage is TRBV19 and J usage is TRBJ2-5; tentatively, D is TRBD1 (7 bases). CDR1 and CDR2 (germline): LNHDA, SQIVND (reference sequence). The V end was cut by 5 bases, the J end by 5 bases, with 27 bases between. The CDR3 loop spans 18 amino acids. The CDR3 DNA reads as TGTGCCAGTAGTGGCAGGGGGGCTCCTCTGGGAGCAGGGGAGACCCAGTACTTC. It is translated as CASSGRGAPLGAGETQYF.

This clone was detected only once. V gene TRBV15 combines with J gene TRBJ2-1, with 7 positions matching TRBD1. Germline V CDR1 and CDR2: LNHNV, YYDKDF (reference sequence). The V segment lost 5 bases and the J segment 4 bases; nucleotides outside the gene matches: 8. The CDR3 runs 15 residues. CDR3 nucleotides: TGTGCCACCAGCTCACGGGACAGAACGTACAATGAGCAGTTCTTC. Its translation is CATSSRDRTYNEQFF.

This chain uses TRBV27 with TRBJ2-7; TRBD2 might be the D (6 bases). Trimming pared 0 bases from V and 4 bases from J, leaving 10 bases between. Germline V lookup: CDR1 MNHEY, CDR2 SMNVEV (reference sequence). This CDR3 is 14 amino acids long. CDR3 in DNA: TGTGCCAGCAGTTTATCCCCGGACTATTACGAGCAGTACTTC. It encodes CASSLSPDYYEQYF.

This clone has just a few counts. V is TRBV9 and J is TRBJ1-6, with D uncertain. The CDR3 sequence is 13 residues long. V gave up 7 bases and J gave up 15 bases, with 20 bases separating them. Germline CDR1 SGDLS, CDR2 YYNGEE. The CDR3, as DNA: TGTGCCAGCGCGCTCAACCTAAGGGAGGACCTCCACTTT. This translates into CASALNLREDLHF.

A few counts support this clone. This chain links TRBV4-3 with TRBJ2-2; a weak D match, TRBD2 (5 bases). The CDR3 is made up of 15 amino acids. The V gene lost 0 bases and the J gene lost 7 bases, with 12 bases spanning the gap. Germline CDR1 reads LGHNA; CDR2 reads YSLEER. The CDR3 region is CASSQDRGLHGELFF. In DNA, the CDR3 is TGCGCCAGCAGCCAAGATAGAGGGCTCCACGGGGAGCTGTTTTTT.

The V call is TRBV3-1 (or the pseudogene TRBV3-2), the J call TRBJ1-2; 8 positions agree with TRBD1. V lost 4 bases to trimming and J lost 4 bases; unmatched junction nucleotides: 5. Germline-derived CDR1 and CDR2 are LGHDT and YNNKEL (reference sequence). The CDR3 spans 14 residues. CDR3 nucleotides: TGTGCCAGCAGCCGATCTGACAGGGGCTATGGCTACACCTTC. This encodes CASSRSDRGYGYTF.

The V and J genes are TRBV2 and TRBJ1-5, with D possibly matching TRBD1 (5 bases). Trimming took 1 base from V and 6 from J, leaving 7 bases between them. The CDR3 loop spans 13 amino acids. Germline CDR1 and CDR2: SNHLY and FYNNEI. This CDR3 is CASSEGRGQPQHF. The CDR3 DNA is TGTGCCAGCAGTGAAGGGAGGGGTCAGCCCCAGCATTTT.

This clone has more than one count but fewer than ten. The V call is TRBV6-2 or TRBV6-3, the J call TRBJ1-5, with D possibly TRBD1 on 5 matching bases. The germline CDR1 and CDR2 sequences are MNHEY and SVGEGT. The CDR3 spans 13 residues. The V end was cut by 4 bases, the J end by 7 bases, with 11 bases between. CDR3 loop: CASSFPRVQPQHF. In DNA form, the CDR3 reads TGTGCCAGCAGTTTCCCCAGGGTACAGCCCCAGCATTTT.

V gene TRBV18 combines with J gene TRBJ1-5; TRBD1 aligns across 10 bases. This CDR3 has 14 amino acids. The junction had 1 base not matched to a gene; V was cut back by 3 bases and J by 5 bases. CDR1 KGHSH and CDR2 LQKENI come from the germline V gene. CDR3 DNA: TGTGCCAGCTCACCCGGGACAGGGGATCAGCCCCAGCATTTT. It codes for CASSPGTGDQPQHF.

A single count supports this clone. The chain couples TRBV3-1 (or the pseudogene TRBV3-2) to TRBJ1-3; D remains unclear. The V gene lost 3 bases and the J gene lost 7 bases, with 7 bases spanning the gap. The germline gives CDR1 LGHDT, CDR2 YNNKEL (reference sequence). The CDR3 sequence is 12 residues long. The CDR3 reads CASSHAANTIYF. CDR3 bases: TGTGCCAGCAGCCATGCGGCGAACACCATATATTTT.

The V and J genes are TRBV19 and TRBJ2-1, with D maybe TRBD2 (5 bases). V was pared by 7 bases and J by 3 bases, with 13 bases between. This CDR3 region has 14 residues. Germline CDR1 reads LNHDA; CDR2 reads SQIVND (reference sequence). The chain's CDR3 is CASTPGKLYNEQFF. In DNA, the CDR3 is TGTGCCAGTACCCCGGGAAAACTCTACAATGAGCAGTTCTTC.

J is TRBJ1-1 and V is TRBV7-2; 8 positions match TRBD1. This CDR3 comprises 15 residues. Trimming took 4 bases from V and 4 from J; bases not matched to a gene: 8. Germline values: CDR1 SGHTA, CDR2 FQGNSA. CDR3 amino acids: CASSSQGAGSTEAFF. DNA for the CDR3: TGTGCCAGCAGCTCCCAGGGGGCGGGGAGCACTGAAGCTTTCTTT.

This rearrangement joins TRBV12-5 to TRBJ2-5; perhaps TRBD2 as D (5 bases). V was shortened by 1 base and J by 4 bases, with 7 bases between the two germline ends. Looked up from germline, CDR1 is LGHNT and CDR2 is FRNRAP. CDR3 length: 13 residues. Here the CDR3 DNA reads TGTGCTAGTGGTTTGGGGACTTCAGAGACCCAGTACTTC. Its translation is CASGLGTSETQYF.

The chain has TRBV27 and TRBJ2-2; TRBD1 is a possible D gene (7 bases). The V gene lost 5 bases and the J gene lost 4 bases, with 14 bases spanning the gap. Germline lookup yields CDR1 MNHEY and CDR2 SMNVEV (reference sequence). The CDR3 has 15 amino acids. The CDR3 bases are TGTGCCAGCAGTCCCAGGGGGGCGATCACCGGGGAGCTGTTTTTT. Translation gives CASSPRGAITGELFF.

This clone was seen more than once but under ten times. This chain links TRBV2 with TRBJ1-5; D uncertain. The CDR3 runs 13 residues. Trimming shortened V by 7 bases and J by 9 bases, and 16 bases separated the two germline ends. Germline CDR1 reads SNHLY; CDR2 reads FYNNEI. As DNA, the CDR3 is TGTGCCAGCAAATTACAGTTTCTTACGCCCCAGCATTTT. It translates to CASKLQFLTPQHF.

This clone was picked up a small number of times. The genes are TRBV6-1 and TRBJ1-5; weak D call: TRBD1 (6 bases). CDR1 and CDR2 (germline): MNHNS, SASEGT. V dropped 3 bases and J dropped 7 bases, with 16 bases sitting between them. This CDR3 is 15 amino acids long. This CDR3 reads CASSEIQGRNQPQHF. The CDR3 DNA reads as TGTGCCAGCAGTGAGATACAGGGACGGAACCAGCCCCAGCATTTT.

The chain couples TRBV30 to TRBJ2-2; a weak D match, TRBD2 (5 bases). The germline gives CDR1 GTSNPN, CDR2 SVGIG (reference sequence). The ends were cut back, 0 bases at V and 3 bases at J, with 11 bases in the middle. This CDR3 is 15 amino acids long. The CDR3 reads CAWSVGGSYTGELFF. The CDR3 DNA reads as TGTGCCTGGAGTGTAGGTGGGAGCTACACCGGGGAGCTGTTTTTT.

The chain recombines TRBV4-1 with TRBJ2-1; 9 nucleotides align to TRBD2. The trim removed 3 bases at V and 7 bases at J, leaving 10 bases unmatched. The CDR3 has 16 amino acids. The germline CDR1 and CDR2 sequences are MGHRA and YSYEKL. As DNA, the CDR3 is TGCGCCAGCAGCCAGGTTCTCACTAGCGGGTGGAATGAGCAGTTCTTC. As protein: CASSQVLTSGWNEQFF.

The chain recombines TRBV7-8 with TRBJ2-1; D is possibly TRBD2 (5 bases). Trimming removed 6 bases at V and 5 bases at J, with 11 bases between. The CDR3 contains 13 residues. The germline CDR1 and CDR2 sequences are SGHVS and FQNEAQ. CDR3 amino acids: CASSLRENNEQFF. In DNA, the CDR3 is TGTGCCAGCAGTCTAAGGGAGAACAATGAGCAGTTCTTC.

This clone was recorded a few times. The chain combines TRBV30 with TRBJ1-5; possible D gene TRBD1, 5 bases. V was shortened by 1 base and J by 5 bases, with 12 bases between the two germline ends. This CDR3 has 14 residues. CDR1 GTSNPN and CDR2 SVGIG come from the germline V gene (reference sequence). The DNA of the CDR3 is TGTGCCTGGAGTGGAAGGGGTGGGTATCAGCCCCAGCATTTT. Protein product: CAWSGRGGYQPQHF.

The chain joins TRBV5-1 to TRBJ1-1; 8 bases agree with TRBD1. CDR1 and CDR2 from the germline V gene are SGHRS and YFSETQ. The CDR3 runs to 13 residues. Losses at the gene ends were 3 bases for V and 6 bases for J; bases not matched to a gene: 4. The CDR3 region is CASSSGGRPEAFF. The CDR3 region has the DNA TGCGCCAGCAGCTCAGGGGGCCGGCCTGAAGCTTTCTTT. Drawing the rest from reference TRBV5-1 and TRBJ1-1, the complete variable domain is KAGVTQTPRYLIKTRGQQVTLSCSPISGHRSVSWYQQTPGQGLQFLFEYFSETQRNKGNFPGRFSGRQFSNSRSEMNVSTLELGDSALYLCASSSGGRPEAFFGQGTRLTVV.